The 8 T cell receptor beta chains listed next were all sequenced from one sample in a study of cytotoxic CD8 clonotypes in ibrutinib-treated CLL. The method was immunoSEQ multiplex PCR; TCRdb's version includes in-frame clones alone and lacks a portion of them. The sample lists approximately 340,000 clones, 67% seen once, with 6% to 6.5% in the top ten. This specimen was PBMCs, taken after 36 months of ibrutinib treatment. The receptors come from a human donor with chronic lymphocytic leukemia.

V usage is TRBV7-2 and J usage is TRBJ2-7; 7 nucleotides agree with TRBD2. The germline V gene encodes CDR1 SGHTA and CDR2 FQGNSA. The ends lost 4 bases at V and 2 bases at J; junction bases unmatched: 8. The length of the CDR3 is 15 residues. CDR3: CASSSSLADPYEQYF. In DNA form, the CDR3 reads TGTGCCAGCAGCTCGTCGCTAGCGGATCCCTACGAGCAGTACTTC.

This chain connects TRBV6-5 to TRBJ1-3; D gene uncertain. The CDR3 runs to 13 residues. In germline, CDR1 is MNHEY, CDR2 SVGAGI. The germline V and J ends were trimmed by 6 bases and 0 bases, with 6 bases remaining between them. The DNA of the CDR3 is TGTGCCAGCAGCAGAATCTCTGGAAACACCATATATTTT. Translation: CASSRISGNTIYF.

The chain uses TRBV2 and TRBJ1-1; the D is unclear. V lost 6 bases, J lost 3 bases, and 11 bases lay in between. This CDR3 contains 13 residues. Germline CDR1 and CDR2: SNHLY and FYNNEI. The CDR3 reads CASRAGRYTEAFF. CDR3 bases: TGTGCCAGCAGAGCCGGACGGTACACTGAAGCTTTCTTT.

This chain connects TRBV6-5 to TRBJ2-7; D is perhaps TRBD1 (5 bases). The CDR3 extends over 15 amino acids. V lost 6 bases and J lost 0, with 15 bases in between. Germline V gene lookup returns CDR1 MNHEY and CDR2 SVGAGI. CDR3 DNA sequence: TGTGCCAGCAGCCTGACGACTGGACACTCCTACGAGCAGTACTTC. Translating gives CASSLTTGHSYEQYF.

V gene TRBV12-5 combines with J gene TRBJ2-3, with D possibly matching TRBD2 (5 bases). This CDR3 is 14 amino acids long. Germline CDR1 LGHNT, CDR2 FRNRAP. The CDR3 DNA is TGTGCCACTAGTGGCTCCCGGAGCACAGATACGCAGTATTTT. Translation: CATSGSRSTDTQYF. The complete variable domain, with remaining parts taken from reference TRBV12-5 and TRBJ2-3, reads DARVTQTPRHKVTEMGQEVTMRCQPILGHNTVFWYRQTMMQGLELLAYFRNRAPLDDSGMPKDRFSAEMPDATLATLKIQPSEPRDSAVYFCATSGSRSTDTQYFGPGTRLTVL.

The V call is TRBV9, the J call TRBJ1-5; D not certain. The CDR3 is made up of 14 amino acids. Trimming removed 0 bases from V and 2 bases from J, with 6 bases in between. CDR1 is SGDLS, CDR2 YYNGEE, per germline. DNA of the CDR3: TGTGCCAGCAGCGTAGGACACGGCAATCAGCCCCAGCATTTT. Translation: CASSVGHGNQPQHF.

The genes are TRBV14 and TRBJ1-1, with D possibly matching TRBD1 (5 bases). V was shortened by 6 bases and J by 0 bases, with 17 bases between the two germline ends. Germline CDR1 is SGHDN and CDR2 is FVKESK. The CDR3 loop spans 16 amino acids. The CDR3 reads CASRRAGGTMNTEAFF. The CDR3, as DNA: TGTGCCAGCAGGAGAGCGGGGGGGACCATGAACACTGAAGCTTTCTTT.

This clone was counted only a few times. The chain links TRBV5-6 to TRBJ2-1, with TRBD2 matching over 12 bases. This CDR3 is built from 15 residues. The ends lost 2 bases at V and 4 bases at J; junction bases unmatched: 1. Per germline, CDR1 SGHDT and CDR2 YYEEEE. DNA of the CDR3: TGTGCCAGCAGCTTTACTAGCGGGGGGTACAATGAGCAGTTCTTC. Its protein is CASSFTSGGYNEQFF.